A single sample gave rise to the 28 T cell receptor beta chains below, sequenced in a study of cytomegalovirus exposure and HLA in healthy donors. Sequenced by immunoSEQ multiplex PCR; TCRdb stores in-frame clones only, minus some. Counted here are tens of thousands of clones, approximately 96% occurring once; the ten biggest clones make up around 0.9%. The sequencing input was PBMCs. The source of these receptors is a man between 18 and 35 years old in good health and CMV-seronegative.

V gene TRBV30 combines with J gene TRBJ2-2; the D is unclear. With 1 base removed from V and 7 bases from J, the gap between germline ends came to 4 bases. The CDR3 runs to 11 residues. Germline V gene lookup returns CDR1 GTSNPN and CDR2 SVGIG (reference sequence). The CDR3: CAWSDLGELFF. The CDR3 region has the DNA TGTGCCTGGAGTGATCTCGGGGAGCTGTTTTTT.

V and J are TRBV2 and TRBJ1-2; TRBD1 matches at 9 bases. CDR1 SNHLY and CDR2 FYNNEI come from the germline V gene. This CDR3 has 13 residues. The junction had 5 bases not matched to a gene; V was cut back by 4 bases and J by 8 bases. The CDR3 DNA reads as TGTGCCAGCAGTGGGACAGGGGCTCAGGGCTACACCTTC. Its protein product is CASSGTGAQGYTF.

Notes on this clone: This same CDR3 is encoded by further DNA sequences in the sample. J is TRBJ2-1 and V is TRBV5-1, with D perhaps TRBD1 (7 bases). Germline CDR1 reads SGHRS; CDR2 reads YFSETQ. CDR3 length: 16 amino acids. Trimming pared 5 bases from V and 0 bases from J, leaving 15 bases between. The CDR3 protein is CASSLGGGSSYNEQFF. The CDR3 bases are TGCGCCAGCAGTCTTGGAGGGGGCAGCTCCTACAATGAGCAGTTCTTC.

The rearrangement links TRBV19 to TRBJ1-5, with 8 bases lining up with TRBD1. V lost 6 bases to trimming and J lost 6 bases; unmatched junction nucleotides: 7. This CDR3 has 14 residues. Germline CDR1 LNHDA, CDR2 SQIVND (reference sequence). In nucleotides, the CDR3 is TGTGCCAGTAGCATACAGGGGGTAGGTCAGCCCCAGCATTTT. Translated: CASSIQGVGQPQHF.

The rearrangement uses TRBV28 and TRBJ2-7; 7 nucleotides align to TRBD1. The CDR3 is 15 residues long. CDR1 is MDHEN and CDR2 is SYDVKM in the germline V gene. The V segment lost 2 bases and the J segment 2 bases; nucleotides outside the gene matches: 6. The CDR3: CASSLNGQAAYEQYF. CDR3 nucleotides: TGTGCCAGCAGTTTAAACGGACAGGCAGCCTACGAGCAGTACTTC.

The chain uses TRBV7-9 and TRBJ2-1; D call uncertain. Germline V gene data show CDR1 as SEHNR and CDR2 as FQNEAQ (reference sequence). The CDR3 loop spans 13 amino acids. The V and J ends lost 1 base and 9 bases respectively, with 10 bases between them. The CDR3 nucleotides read TGTGCCAGCAGCTTAGGAGGTGGAGCTGAGCAGTTCTTC. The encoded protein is CASSLGGGAEQFF.

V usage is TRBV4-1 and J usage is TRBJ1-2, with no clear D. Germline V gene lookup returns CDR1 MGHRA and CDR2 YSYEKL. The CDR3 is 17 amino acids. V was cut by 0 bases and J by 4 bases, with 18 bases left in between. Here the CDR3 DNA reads TGCGCCAGCAGCCAAGAGAATCCGGGCACACGGGGCTATGGCTACACCTTC. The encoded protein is CASSQENPGTRGYGYTF.

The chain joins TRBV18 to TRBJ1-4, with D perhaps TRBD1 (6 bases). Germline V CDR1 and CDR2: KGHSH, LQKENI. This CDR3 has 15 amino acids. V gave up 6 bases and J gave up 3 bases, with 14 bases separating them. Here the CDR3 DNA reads TGTGCCAGCTCCCTCGAACAGGGTGCTAATGAAAAACTGTTTTTT. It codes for CASSLEQGANEKLFF.

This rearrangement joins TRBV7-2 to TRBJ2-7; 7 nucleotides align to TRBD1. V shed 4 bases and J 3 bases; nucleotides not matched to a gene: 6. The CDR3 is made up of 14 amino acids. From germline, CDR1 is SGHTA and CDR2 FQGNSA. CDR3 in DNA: TGTGCCAGCAGCTCGGACCGGGACAGCTACGAGCAGTACTTC. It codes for CASSSDRDSYEQYF. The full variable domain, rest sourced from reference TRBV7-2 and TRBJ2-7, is GAGVSQSPSNKVTEKGKDVELRCDPISGHTALYWYRQSLGQGLEFLIYFQGNSAPDKSGLPSDRFSAERTGGSVSTLTIQRTQQEDSAVYLCASSSDRDSYEQYFGPGTRLTVT.

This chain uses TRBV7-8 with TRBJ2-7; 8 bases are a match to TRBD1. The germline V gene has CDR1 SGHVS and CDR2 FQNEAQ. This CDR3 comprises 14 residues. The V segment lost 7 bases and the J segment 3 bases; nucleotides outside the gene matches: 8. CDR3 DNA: TGTGCCAGCACCCCCGGGACAGGCAACTACGAGCAGTACTTC. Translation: CASTPGTGNYEQYF.

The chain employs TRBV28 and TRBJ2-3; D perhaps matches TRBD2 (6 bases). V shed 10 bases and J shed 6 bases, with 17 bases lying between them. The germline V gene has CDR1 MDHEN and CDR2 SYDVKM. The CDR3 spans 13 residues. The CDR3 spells CAIGASEADTQYF. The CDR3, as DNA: TGTGCCATCGGGGCTAGCGAGGCGGATACGCAGTATTTT.

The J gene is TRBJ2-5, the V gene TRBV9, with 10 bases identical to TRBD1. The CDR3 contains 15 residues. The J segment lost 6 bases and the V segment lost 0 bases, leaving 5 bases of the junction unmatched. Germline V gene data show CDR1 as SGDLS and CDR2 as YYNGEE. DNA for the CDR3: TGTGCCAGCAGCGTAGGGGGGGACAGGGGAAAGACCCAGTACTTC. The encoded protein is CASSVGGDRGKTQYF.

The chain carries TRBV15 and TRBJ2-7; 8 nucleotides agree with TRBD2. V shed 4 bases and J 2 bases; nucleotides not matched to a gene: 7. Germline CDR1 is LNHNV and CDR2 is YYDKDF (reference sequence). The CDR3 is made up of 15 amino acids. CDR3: CATSMTGTSTYEQYF. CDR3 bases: TGTGCCACCAGCATGACCGGGACTAGTACCTACGAGCAGTACTTC.

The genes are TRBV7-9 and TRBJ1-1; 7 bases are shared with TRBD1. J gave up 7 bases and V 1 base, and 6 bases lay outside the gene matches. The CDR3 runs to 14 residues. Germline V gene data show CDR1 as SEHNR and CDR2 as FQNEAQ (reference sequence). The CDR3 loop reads CASSLVGGVGEAFF. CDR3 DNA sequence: TGTGCCAGCAGCTTAGTAGGGGGCGTTGGTGAAGCTTTCTTT. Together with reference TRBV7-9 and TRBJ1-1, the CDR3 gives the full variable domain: DTGVSQNPRHKITKRGQNVTFRCDPISEHNRLYWYRQTLGQGPEFLTYFQNEAQLEKSRLLSDRFSAERPKGSFSTLEIQRTEQGDSAMYLCASSLVGGVGEAFFGQGTRLTVV.

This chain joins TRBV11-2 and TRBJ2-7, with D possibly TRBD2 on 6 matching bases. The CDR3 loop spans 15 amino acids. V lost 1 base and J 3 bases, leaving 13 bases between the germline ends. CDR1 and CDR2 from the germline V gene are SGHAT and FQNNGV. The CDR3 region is CASSLAGSGHYEQYF. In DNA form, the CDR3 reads TGTGCCAGCAGCTTAGCGGGTAGCGGCCACTACGAGCAGTACTTC.

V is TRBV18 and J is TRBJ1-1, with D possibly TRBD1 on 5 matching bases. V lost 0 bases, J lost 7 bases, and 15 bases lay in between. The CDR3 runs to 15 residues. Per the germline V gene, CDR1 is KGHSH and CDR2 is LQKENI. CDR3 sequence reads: CASSPPSGRDGEAFF. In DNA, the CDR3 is TGTGCCAGCTCACCACCGAGTGGGCGGGACGGTGAAGCTTTCTTT. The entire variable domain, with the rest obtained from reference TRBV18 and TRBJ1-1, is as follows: NAGVMQNPRHLVRRRGQEARLRCSPMKGHSHVYWYRQLPEEGLKFMVYLQKENIIDESGMPKERFSAEFPKEGPSILRIQQVVRGDSAAYFCASSPPSGRDGEAFFGQGTRLTVV.

The CDR3 here is CSVARGGGYGYTF. The CDR3 DNA reads as TGCAGCGTTGCACGAGGGGGGGGATATGGCTACACCTTC. The gene calls are TRBV29-1 and TRBJ1-2, with D possibly TRBD1 on 6 matching bases. Germline values: CDR1 SQVTM, CDR2 ANQGSEA. Trimming shortened V by 4 bases and J by 5 bases, and 14 bases separated the two germline ends. The CDR3 loop spans 13 amino acids. Looking up the rest from reference TRBV29-1 and TRBJ1-2 gives the full variable domain: SAVISQKPSRDICQRGTSLTIQCQVDSQVTMMFWYRQQPGQSLTLIATANQGSEATYESGFVIDKFPISRPNLTFSTLTVSNMSPEDSSIYLCSVARGGGYGYTFGSGTRLTVV.

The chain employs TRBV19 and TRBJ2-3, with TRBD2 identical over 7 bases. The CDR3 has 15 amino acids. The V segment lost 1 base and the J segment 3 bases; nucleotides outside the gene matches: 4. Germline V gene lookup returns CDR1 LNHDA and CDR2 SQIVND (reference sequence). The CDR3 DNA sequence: TGTGCCAGTAGTATAGCGGGAGGACAAACAGATACGCAGTATTTT. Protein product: CASSIAGGQTDTQYF. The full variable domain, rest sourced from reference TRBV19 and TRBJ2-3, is DGGITQSPKYLFRKEGQNVTLSCEQNLNHDAMYWYRQDPGQGLRLIYYSQIVNDFQKGDIAEGYSVSREKKESFPLTVTSAQKNPTAFYLCASSIAGGQTDTQYFGPGTRLTVL.

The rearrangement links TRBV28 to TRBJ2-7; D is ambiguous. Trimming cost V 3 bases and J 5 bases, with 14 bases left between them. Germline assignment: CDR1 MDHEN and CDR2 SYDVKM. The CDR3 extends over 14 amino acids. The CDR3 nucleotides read TGTGCCAGCAGTTTCTCCCTTTCTGAGCACGAGCAGTACTTC. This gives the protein CASSFSLSEHEQYF.

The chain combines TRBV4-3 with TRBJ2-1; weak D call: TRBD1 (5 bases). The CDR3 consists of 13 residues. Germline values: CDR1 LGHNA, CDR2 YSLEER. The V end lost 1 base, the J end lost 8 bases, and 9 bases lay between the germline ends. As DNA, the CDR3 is TGCGCCAGCAGCCAAGCAGGGTGGGATGAGCAGTTCTTC. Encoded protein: CASSQAGWDEQFF.

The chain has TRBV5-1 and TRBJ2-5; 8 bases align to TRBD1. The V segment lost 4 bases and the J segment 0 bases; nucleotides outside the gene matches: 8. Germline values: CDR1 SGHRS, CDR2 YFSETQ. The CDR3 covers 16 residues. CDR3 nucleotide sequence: TGCGCCAGCAGCGTGGAGGGACAGGAGTACCAAGAGACCCAGTACTTC. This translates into CASSVEGQEYQETQYF.

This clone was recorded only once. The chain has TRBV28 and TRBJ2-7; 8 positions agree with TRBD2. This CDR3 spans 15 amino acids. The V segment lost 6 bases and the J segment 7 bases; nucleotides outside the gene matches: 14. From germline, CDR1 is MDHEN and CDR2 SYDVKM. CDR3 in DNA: TGTGCCAGCAGACCCCTTCGGGAGGGCCGGGGGGAGCAGTACTTC. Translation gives CASRPLREGRGEQYF.

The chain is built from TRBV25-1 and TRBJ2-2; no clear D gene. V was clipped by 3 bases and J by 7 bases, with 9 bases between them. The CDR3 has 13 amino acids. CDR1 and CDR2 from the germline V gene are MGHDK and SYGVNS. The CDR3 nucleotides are TGTGCCAGCAGTGAGGCGGCCAACGGGGAGCTGTTTTTT. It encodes CASSEAANGELFF.

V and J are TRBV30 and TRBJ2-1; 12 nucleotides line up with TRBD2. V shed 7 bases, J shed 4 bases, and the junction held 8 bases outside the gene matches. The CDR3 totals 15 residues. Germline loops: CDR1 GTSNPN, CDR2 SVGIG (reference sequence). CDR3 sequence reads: CASRTSGMGYNEQFF. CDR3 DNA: TGTGCCTCGCGGACTAGCGGGATGGGGTACAATGAGCAGTTCTTC.

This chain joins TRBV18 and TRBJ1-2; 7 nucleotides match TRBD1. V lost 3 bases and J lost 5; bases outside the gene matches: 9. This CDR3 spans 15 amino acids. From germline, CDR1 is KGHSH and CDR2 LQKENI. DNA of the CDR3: TGTGCCAGCTCACCGAGTCACAGGGGCGAATATGGCTACACCTTC. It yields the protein CASSPSHRGEYGYTF.

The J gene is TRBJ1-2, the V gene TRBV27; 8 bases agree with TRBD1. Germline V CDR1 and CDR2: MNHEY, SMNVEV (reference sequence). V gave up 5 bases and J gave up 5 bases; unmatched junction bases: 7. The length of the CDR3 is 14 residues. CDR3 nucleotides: TGTGCCAGCAGTCCGAGACAGGGGCGGTATGGCTACACCTTC. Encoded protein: CASSPRQGRYGYTF.

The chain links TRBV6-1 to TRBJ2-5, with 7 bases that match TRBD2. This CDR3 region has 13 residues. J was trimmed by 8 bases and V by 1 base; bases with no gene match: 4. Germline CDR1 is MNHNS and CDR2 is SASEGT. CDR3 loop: CASSEGKRGTQYF. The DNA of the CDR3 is TGTGCCAGCAGTGAAGGGAAGCGGGGAACCCAGTACTTC.

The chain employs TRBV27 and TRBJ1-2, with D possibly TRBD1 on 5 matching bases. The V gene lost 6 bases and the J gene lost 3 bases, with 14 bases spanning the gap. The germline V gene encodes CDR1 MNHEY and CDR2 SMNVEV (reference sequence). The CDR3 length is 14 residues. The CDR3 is CASSPTGGYYGYTF. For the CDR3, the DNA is TGTGCCAGCAGCCCCACGGGGGGGTACTATGGCTACACCTTC.